One sample yielded the 11 T cell receptor beta chains listed below, sequenced in a study of T cells in Graves' hyperthyroidism and ophthalmopathy. TCR beta CDR3 region amplification was performed from RNA transcripts. HTBI primers were employed in a first-round RT-PCR of the TCR CDR3. One entry per CDR3 protein, called by TCRdb with MiXCR from the multiplex PCR reads. Of roughly 35,000 distinct CDR3 sequences listed, roughly half are singletons. Material for sequencing was blood. All receptors come from a woman between 40 and 50 years old with Graves' ophthalmopathy.

This rearrangement joins TRBV7-9 to TRBJ1-4; D is unclear. The CDR3 is made up of 12 amino acids. The V and J ends lost 4 bases and 8 bases respectively, with 8 bases between them. Germline assignment: CDR1 SEHNR and CDR2 FQNEAQ (reference sequence). This CDR3 is CASSSWVEKLFF. Written as DNA, the CDR3 is TGTGCCAGCAGCTCATGGGTCGAAAAACTGTTTTTT. The variable domain in full, with the rest retrieved from reference TRBV7-9 and TRBJ1-4, is DTGVSQNPRHKITKRGQNVTFRCDPISEHNRLYWYRQTLGQGPEFLTYFQNEAQLEKSRLLSDRFSAERPKGSFSTLEIQRTEQGDSAMYLCASSSWVEKLFFGSGTQLSVL.

V gene TRBV7-2 combines with J gene TRBJ2-7; TRBD2 is a possible D gene (6 bases). The CDR3 loop spans 16 amino acids. Deletions cut 2 bases from V and 7 bases from J, with 21 bases between. From germline, CDR1 is SGHTA and CDR2 FQGNSA. The CDR3 here is CASSLPKGLPCWEQYF. The CDR3 DNA sequence: TGTGCCAGCAGCTTACCTAAAGGACTACCTTGCTGGGAGCAGTACTTC.

This clonotype was recorded at least ten times. V usage is TRBV5-8 and J usage is TRBJ1-2; 8 bases fit TRBD1. Germline CDR1 and CDR2: SGHTS and YDEGEE. Losses at the gene ends were 0 bases for V and 4 bases for J; bases not matched to a gene: 2. CDR3 size: 14 residues. The CDR3 bases are TGTGCCAGCAGCTTGGACAGGGGGGTCTATGGCTACACCTTC. Protein: CASSLDRGVYGYTF.

This clonotype has only a few counts. A much larger clone differs by one base, so this may be a read error. This chain uses TRBV7-9 with TRBJ2-1; the D gene could be TRBD1 or TRBD2 (7 bases each). CDR1 and CDR2 (germline): SEHNR, FQNEAQ (reference sequence). With 5 bases removed from V and 12 bases from J, the gap between germline ends came to 20 bases. The CDR3 is 14 residues long. CDR3 loop: CASSKSGGVPGQFF. Written as DNA, the CDR3 is TGTGCCAGCAGCAAATCAGGGGGGGTACCTGGGCAGTTCTTC.

The chain uses TRBV2 and TRBJ1-6, with D possibly being TRBD1 (5 bases). The germline V gene has CDR1 SNHLY and CDR2 FYNNEI. The CDR3 has 20 amino acids. Trimming took off 7 bases at V and 9 bases at J, with 34 bases between the two ends. The CDR3 region has the DNA TGTGCCAGCACCCTTGGGGAAGGACGGGGCTTGGCCGGGGAAAGTTCACCCCTCCACTTT. This encodes CASTLGEGRGLAGESSPLHF.

This chain joins TRBV7-6 and TRBJ2-5, with a tentative D call TRBD1 (6 bases). Germline V CDR1 and CDR2: SGHVS, FNYEAQ. V was clipped by 5 bases and J by 9 bases, with 13 bases between them. The CDR3 is 12 amino acids. CDR3 coding DNA: TGTGCCAGCAGCGTACTAGGGGGTTCCCAGTACTTC. Translating gives CASSVLGGSQYF.

The chain is built from TRBV7-9 and TRBJ1-6; tentative D call: TRBD1 (6 bases). Germline CDR1 reads SEHNR; CDR2 reads FQNEAQ (reference sequence). V lost 0 bases, J lost 6 bases, and 12 bases lay in between. The length of the CDR3 is 16 residues. The CDR3 bases are TGTGCCAGCAGCTTAGCGGTCAGGACAGCTAATTCACCCCTCCACTTT. Its protein is CASSLAVRTANSPLHF.

CDR3 region: CASSTSGGGGELFF. In DNA form, the CDR3 reads TGTGCCAGCAGCACTAGCGGGGGCGGCGGGGAGCTGTTTTTT. The chain combines TRBV7-7 with TRBJ2-2; 11 bases agree with TRBD2. Trimming removed 5 bases from V and 7 bases from J; junction bases left unmatched: 3. CDR3 length: 14 residues. Germline CDR1 and CDR2: SSHAT and FNYEAQ (reference sequence).

The chain joins TRBV4-1 to TRBJ2-3; TRBD1 agrees at 8 bases. Germline V gene sequence: CDR1 MGHRA, CDR2 YSYEKL. V gave up 3 bases and J gave up 6 bases; unmatched junction bases: 8. This CDR3 contains 15 residues. CDR3 DNA: TGCGCCAGCAGCCACGGACAGGGCCTTGACGATACGCAGTATTTT. Its protein is CASSHGQGLDDTQYF.

Turning to this clonotype: This clone may be a read error of a much larger clone one base away. This chain uses TRBV7-8 with TRBJ1-1; D is uncertain. V lost 0 bases, J lost 3 bases, and 20 bases lay in between. CDR3 length equals 18 residues. The germline gives CDR1 SGHVS, CDR2 FQNEAQ. Here the CDR3 DNA reads TGTGCCAGCAGCTTAGCAGCGGACGCGGGCATCGTGCACACTGAAGCTTTCTTT. Protein sequence: CASSLAADAGIVHTEAFF.

Comment on this clonotype: A read error may explain this, as a much larger clone is one base away. The chain recombines TRBV7-9 with TRBJ1-3; a possible D gene is TRBD1 (5 bases). This CDR3 has 17 amino acids. The germline V and J ends were trimmed by 5 bases and 6 bases, with 23 bases remaining between them. Germline CDR1 and CDR2: SEHNR and FQNEAQ (reference sequence). DNA for the CDR3: TGTGCCAGCAGCCAAGAACCCCAGCAGGGTCCTGCAAACACCATATATTTT. It yields the protein CASSQEPQQGPANTIYF.